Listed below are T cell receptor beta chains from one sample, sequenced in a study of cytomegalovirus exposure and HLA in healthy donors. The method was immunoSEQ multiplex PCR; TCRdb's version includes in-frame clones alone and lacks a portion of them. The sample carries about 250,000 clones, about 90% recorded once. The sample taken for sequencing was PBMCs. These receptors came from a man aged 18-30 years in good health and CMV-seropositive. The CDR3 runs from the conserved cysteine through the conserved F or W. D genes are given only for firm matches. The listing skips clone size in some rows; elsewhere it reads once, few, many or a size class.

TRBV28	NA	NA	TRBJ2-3	TGTGCCAGCAGTTTAAGCCCCAGGGGAGGTCCGGATACGCAGTATTTT	CASSLSPRGGPDTQYF
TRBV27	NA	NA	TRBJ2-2	TGTGCCAGCAGCGCCGGACTAACCACCGGGGAGCTGTTTTTT	CASSAGLTTGELFF
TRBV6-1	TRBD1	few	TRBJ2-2	TGTGCCAGTTTAGACAGGGGGCACACCGGGGAGCTGTTTTTT	CASLDRGHTGELFF
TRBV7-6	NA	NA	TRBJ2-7	TGTGCCAGCAGCTCGCCCCTGGACAATCGCGCCGAGCAGTACTTC	CASSSPLDNRAEQYF
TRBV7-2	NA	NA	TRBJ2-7	TGTGCCAGCAGCTTAGGAGGGGGCGGGGGTTCCTACGAGCAGTACTTC	CASSLGGGGGSYEQYF
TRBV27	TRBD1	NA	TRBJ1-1	TGTGCCAGCAGTTTATTAGGGACAGGGTCCACTGAAGCTTTCTTT	CASSLLGTGSTEAFF
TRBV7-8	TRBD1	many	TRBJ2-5	TGTGCCAGCAGCACCAGACAGGGTCCTTCTGGGACCCAGTACTTC	CASSTRQGPSGTQYF
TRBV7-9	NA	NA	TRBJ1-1	TGTGCCAGCAGCTTGGGGATGGACACTGAAGCTTTCTTT	CASSLGMDTEAFF
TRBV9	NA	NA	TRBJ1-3	TGTGCCAGCAGCGTAGGGTCCGGGGGGATCTCTGGAAACACCATATATTTT	CASSVGSGGISGNTIYF
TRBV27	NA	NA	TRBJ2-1	TGTGCCAGCAGTTTATCGAGGAGGTACAATGAGCAGTTCTTC	CASSLSRRYNEQFF
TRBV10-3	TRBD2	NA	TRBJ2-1	TGTGCCATCTCTAGCCTAGCGGGGAACAATGAGCAGTTCTTC	CAISSLAGNNEQFF
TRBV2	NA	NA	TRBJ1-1	TGTGCCAGCAATCTTGCTCCTGGCGGGAGTAACACTGAAGCTTTCTTT	CASNLAPGGSNTEAFF
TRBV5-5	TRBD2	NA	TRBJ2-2	TGTGCCAGCAGCTTGGGGACTAGCGGGCGGAACACCGGGGAGCTGTTTTTT	CASSLGTSGRNTGELFF
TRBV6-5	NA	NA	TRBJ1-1	TGTGCCAGCAGATCTCCCTCGAACACTGAAGCTTTCTTT	CASRSPSNTEAFF
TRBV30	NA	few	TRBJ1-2	TGTGCCTGGAGTTCAGGGAGCTATGGCTACACCTTC	CAWSSGSYGYTF
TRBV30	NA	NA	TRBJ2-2	TGTGCCTGGATGCAGGGTGTCGGGGCCGGGGAGCTGTTTTTT	CAWMQGVGAGELFF
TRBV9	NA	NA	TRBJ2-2	TGTGCCAGCAGCGCGATTGGACTAAACACCGGGGAGCTGTTTTTT	CASSAIGLNTGELFF
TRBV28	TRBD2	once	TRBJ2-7	TGTGCCAGCAAGGGGACTAACTCCTACGAGCAGTACTTC	CASKGTNSYEQYF
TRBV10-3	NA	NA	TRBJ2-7	TGTGCCATCAGTGAGCTTGGGGGAGGCGGCGAGCAGTACTTC	CAISELGGGGEQYF
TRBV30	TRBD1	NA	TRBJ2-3	TGTGCCTGGAGCGAAACCGGGACAGGCACAGATACGCAGTATTTT	CAWSETGTGTDTQYF
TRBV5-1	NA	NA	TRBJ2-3	TGCGCCAGCTTAGGAGGAGATACGCAGTATTTT	CASLGGDTQYF
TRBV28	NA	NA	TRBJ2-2	TGTGCCAGCGCGGACTTGGTCGTCACCGGGGAGCTGTTTTTT	CASADLVVTGELFF
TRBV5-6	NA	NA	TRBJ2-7	TGTGCCAGCAGCTTGGGGGACAAACCCTACGAGCAGTACTTC	CASSLGDKPYEQYF
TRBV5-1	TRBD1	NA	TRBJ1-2	TGCGCCAGCAGCATAACGACAGGGACCTATGGCTACACCTTC	CASSITTGTYGYTF
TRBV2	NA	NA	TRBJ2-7	TGTGCCAGCACCGGGTCTTGGTCCTACGAGCAGTACTTC	CASTGSWSYEQYF
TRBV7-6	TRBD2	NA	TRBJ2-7	TGTGCCAGCAGCTCGAGTAGCGGGTATAGCTCCTACGAGCAGTACTTC	CASSSSSGYSSYEQYF
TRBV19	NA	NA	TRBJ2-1	TGTGCCAGTAGTAGCGGAAGACAGGGAGGGAATGAGCAGTTCTTC	CASSSGRQGGNEQFF
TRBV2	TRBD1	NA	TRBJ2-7	TGTGCCAGCAGTAAAACTCCGGGACAGTACTCCTACGAGCAGTACTTC	CASSKTPGQYSYEQYF
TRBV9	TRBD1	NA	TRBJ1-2	TGTGCCAGCAGCGGGACAGGAGGAAACCTCTCCTATGGCTACACCTTC	CASSGTGGNLSYGYTF
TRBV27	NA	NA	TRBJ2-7	TGTGCCAGCAGTTTATGGGGGCCTGACGAGCAGTACTTC	CASSLWGPDEQYF
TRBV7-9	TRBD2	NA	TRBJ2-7	TGTGCCAGCAGCCCCAGAACTAGCGGAGAGAACTACGAGCAGTACTTC	CASSPRTSGENYEQYF
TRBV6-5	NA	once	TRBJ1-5	TGTGCCAGCAGTTACTCGAGTCAGGGTAATCAGCCCCAGCATTTT	CASSYSSQGNQPQHF